Following are 14 T cell receptor beta chains from one sample sequenced in a study of blood T cell repertoires in COVID-19. Sequencing used immunoSEQ multiplex PCR; TCRdb keeps in-frame clones, though not all of them. The repertoire holds about 220,000 clones, 84% seen once, with 5% to 6.5% in the top ten. Sequencing used peripheral blood. Receptors originate from a woman in her sixties who had recovered from COVID-19.

The V and J genes are TRBV5-8 and TRBJ2-3; 8 bases map to TRBD2. This CDR3 contains 17 residues. Germline assignment: CDR1 SGHTS and CDR2 YDEGEE. J gave up 3 bases and V 0 bases, and 9 bases lay outside the gene matches. DNA of the CDR3: TGTGCCAGCAGCTTGGAGTACGGCGGGGGGACGACAGATACGCAGTATTTT. Amino acids: CASSLEYGGGTTDTQYF.

The genes are TRBV5-5 and TRBJ2-3, with D possibly matching TRBD1 (5 bases). CDR1 is SGHKS, CDR2 YYEKEE, per germline (reference sequence). The CDR3 extends over 14 amino acids. V gave up 0 bases and J gave up 4 bases, with 9 bases separating them. The CDR3 loop reads CASSLGQGADTQYF. In DNA, the CDR3 is TGTGCCAGCAGCTTGGGCCAAGGGGCAGATACGCAGTATTTT.

The V gene is TRBV19, the J gene TRBJ2-3, with 7 bases matching TRBD2. This CDR3 has 15 amino acids. Looked up from germline, CDR1 is LNHDA and CDR2 is SQIVND (reference sequence). The V segment lost 3 bases and the J segment 1 base; nucleotides outside the gene matches: 4. In nucleotides, the CDR3 is TGTGCCAGTAGTATGTTGGCGGGGGGCACAGATACGCAGTATTTT. Its translation is CASSMLAGGTDTQYF.

The chain has TRBV19 and TRBJ1-3; D gene ambiguous. The CDR3 extends over 16 amino acids. The germline CDR1 and CDR2 sequences are LNHDA and SQIVND (reference sequence). Trimming left V 2 bases short and J 0 bases short, with 11 bases between. The CDR3: CASSISRLYSGNTIYF. The CDR3 region has the DNA TGTGCCAGTAGTATATCCCGCCTCTACTCTGGAAACACCATATATTTT.

The chain combines TRBV6-5 with TRBJ2-3; no firm D call. Germline CDR1 is MNHEY and CDR2 is SVGAGI. Trimming took off 0 bases at V and 6 bases at J, with 7 bases between the two ends. This CDR3 region has 13 residues. The CDR3 DNA reads as TGTGCCAGCAGTTACTCGATGGCCGATACGCAGTATTTT. Amino acid sequence: CASSYSMADTQYF.

A single count supports this clone. The genes are TRBV11-1 and TRBJ1-1; no firm D call. Between the trimmed V and J ends, which lost 3 bases and 4 bases, there was a span of 9 bases. The CDR3 loop spans 13 amino acids. From germline, CDR1 is SGHAT and CDR2 FQDESV (reference sequence). Written as DNA, the CDR3 is TGTGCCAGCAGCTTCCTAAGTTCCACTGAAGCTTTCTTT. It encodes CASSFLSSTEAFF.

The CDR3 DNA is TGTGCCAGCAGTTACGGGATTGCGGGGGGGAGGGAGACCCAGTACTTC. This translates into CASSYGIAGGRETQYF. The rearrangement links TRBV6-5 to TRBJ2-5; TRBD2 aligns across 9 bases. Germline V lookup: CDR1 MNHEY, CDR2 SVGAGI. The CDR3 is 16 amino acids. Trimming at V came to 2 bases and at J to 5 bases, leaving 9 bases not matched to a gene.

The CDR3: CAISESGTGFEKLFF. CDR3 DNA sequence: TGTGCCATCAGTGAGTCCGGGACAGGGTTTGAAAAACTGTTTTTT. This chain joins TRBV10-3 and TRBJ1-4, with 9 nucleotides matching TRBD1. The CDR3 has 15 residues. Trimming removed 0 bases from V and 7 bases from J; junction bases left unmatched: 3. The germline gives CDR1 ENHRY, CDR2 SYGVKD.

The rearrangement links TRBV4-2 to TRBJ1-1; TRBD1 matches 9 bases. V gave up 1 base and J gave up 1 base; unmatched junction bases: 13. Germline CDR1 and CDR2: LGHNA and YNFKEQ. This CDR3 comprises 19 residues. CDR3 amino acids: CASSQVRWGQGPSNTEAFF. In DNA, the CDR3 is TGTGCCAGCAGCCAAGTGAGGTGGGGACAGGGTCCTTCGAACACTGAAGCTTTCTTT.

Concerning this clone: Other DNA sequences in the same sample also yield this CDR3. The rearrangement uses TRBV4-3 and TRBJ1-1, with 7 bases that match TRBD1. The V gene's germline CDR1 is LGHNA and CDR2 YSLEER. The CDR3 runs to 14 residues. The J segment lost 1 base and the V segment lost 3 bases, leaving 2 bases of the junction unmatched. The CDR3 sequence: CASSQYRGNTEAFF. CDR3 DNA: TGCGCCAGCAGCCAGTACAGGGGGAACACTGAAGCTTTCTTT.

This chain uses TRBV3-1 (or the pseudogene TRBV3-2) with TRBJ2-1, with 8 bases aligning to TRBD2. The germline V gene has CDR1 LGHDT and CDR2 YNNKEL (reference sequence). Trimming removed 0 bases from V and 7 bases from J; junction bases left unmatched: 8. This CDR3 is built from 16 residues. CDR3 nucleotide sequence: TGTGCCAGCAGCCAAGATCACCGGGGGGGCGCGAATGAGCAGTTCTTC. It is translated as CASSQDHRGGANEQFF.

The chain couples TRBV21-1 to TRBJ2-4; the D call in the table, TRBD1, was not verified against the DNA. TRBV21-1 is a pseudogene segment. The CDR3 contains 18 residues. The CDR3 spells CASSNTPPQGRAKNIQYF. DNA for the CDR3: TGTGCCAGCAGCAACACTCCGCCACAGGGTCGAGCCAAAAACATTCAGTACTTC.

The V and J genes are TRBV6-1 and TRBJ1-2; 9 nucleotides agree with TRBD1. Germline loops: CDR1 MNHNS, CDR2 SASEGT. The CDR3 totals 15 residues. The V gene end was trimmed by 2 bases and the J gene end by 2 bases; junction bases not matched to a gene: 3. The CDR3 DNA follows: TGTGCCAGCAGTGAAAGACAGGGGGGAAACTATGGCTACACCTTC. It codes for CASSERQGGNYGYTF.

This clone was seen just once. The rearrangement links TRBV27 to TRBJ1-2; TRBD1 is a possible D gene (6 bases). The length of the CDR3 is 16 residues. Germline values: CDR1 MNHEY, CDR2 SMNVEV (reference sequence). V was pared by 6 bases and J by 1 base, with 18 bases between. This chain's CDR3 is CASRPGGARYNYGYTF. Here the CDR3 DNA reads TGTGCCAGCAGACCCGGGGGGGCACGGTATAACTATGGCTACACCTTC.